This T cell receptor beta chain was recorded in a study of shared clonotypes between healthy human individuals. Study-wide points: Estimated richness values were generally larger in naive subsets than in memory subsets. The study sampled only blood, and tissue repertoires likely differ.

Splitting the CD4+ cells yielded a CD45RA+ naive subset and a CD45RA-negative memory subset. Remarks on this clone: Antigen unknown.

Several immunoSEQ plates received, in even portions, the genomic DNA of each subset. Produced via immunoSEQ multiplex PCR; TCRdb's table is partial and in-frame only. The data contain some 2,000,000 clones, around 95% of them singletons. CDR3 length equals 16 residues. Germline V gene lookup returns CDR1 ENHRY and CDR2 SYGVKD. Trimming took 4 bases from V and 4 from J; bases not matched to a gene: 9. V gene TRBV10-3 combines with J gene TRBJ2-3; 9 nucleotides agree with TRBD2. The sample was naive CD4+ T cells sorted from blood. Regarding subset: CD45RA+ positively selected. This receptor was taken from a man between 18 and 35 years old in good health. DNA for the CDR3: TGTGCCATCAGTGTCGCCGGCGGGAGGGACGCAGATACGCAGTATTTT. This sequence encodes CAISVAGGRDADTQYF.